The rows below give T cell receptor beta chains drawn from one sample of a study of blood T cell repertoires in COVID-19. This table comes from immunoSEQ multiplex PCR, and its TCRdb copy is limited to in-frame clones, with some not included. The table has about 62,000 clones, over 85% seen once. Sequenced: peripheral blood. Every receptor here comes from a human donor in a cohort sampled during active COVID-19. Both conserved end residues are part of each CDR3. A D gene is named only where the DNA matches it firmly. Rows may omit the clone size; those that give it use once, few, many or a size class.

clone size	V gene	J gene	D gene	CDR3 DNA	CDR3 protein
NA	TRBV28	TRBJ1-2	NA	TGTGCCAGCAGTTTACCCCTAAGCTCGACAGTCTATGGCTACACCTTC	CASSLPLSSTVYGYTF
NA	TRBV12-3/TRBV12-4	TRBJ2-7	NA	TGTGCCAGCAGTACAGGCTCCGCCTACGAGCAGTACTTC	CASSTGSAYEQYF
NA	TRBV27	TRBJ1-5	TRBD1	TGTGCCAGCAGTTCCTTCCCGCCGGGACAGGGAAATCAGCCCCAGCATTTT	CASSSFPPGQGNQPQHF
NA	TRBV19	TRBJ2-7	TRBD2	TGTGCCAGTATAGCGGGAGACTTCCCCTACGAGCAGTACTTC	CASIAGDFPYEQYF
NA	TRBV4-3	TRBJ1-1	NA	TGCGCCAGCAGCCTTTCTGGGGGGGGCACTGAAGCTTTCTTT	CASSLSGGGTEAFF
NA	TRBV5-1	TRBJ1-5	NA	TGCGCCAGCAGCCCTAGCTCGGGGCAGCCCCAGCATTTT	CASSPSSGQPQHF
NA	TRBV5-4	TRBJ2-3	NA	TGTGCCAGCAGCTCTGGCGGGGGCCTTAGCACAGATACGCAGTATTTT	CASSSGGGLSTDTQYF
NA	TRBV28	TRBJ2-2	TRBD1	TGTGCCAGCAGTTTTGGGCAGGGGGCAGGCACCGGGGAGCTGTTTTTT	CASSFGQGAGTGELFF
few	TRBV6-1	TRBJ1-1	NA	TGTGCCAGCAGTGGCAGGCCCCTTGTGGGTCCCCTGAACACTGAAGCTTTCTTT	CASSGRPLVGPLNTEAFF
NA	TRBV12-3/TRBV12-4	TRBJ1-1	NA	TGTGCCAGCAGGAACACGGGTATGCCTGAAGCTTTCTTT	CASRNTGMPEAFF
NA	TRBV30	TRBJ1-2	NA	TGTGCCTGGAGTGTACCGGGAGACTATGTCTATGGCTACACCTTC	CAWSVPGDYVYGYTF
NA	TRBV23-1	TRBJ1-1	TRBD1	TGCGCCAGCAGTCGCGCAGGGGGCGCCGCTTTCTTT	CASSRAGGAAFF
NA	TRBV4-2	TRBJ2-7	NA	TGTGCCAGCAGCAGCGCGGGCTCCTACGAGCAGTACTTC	CASSSAGSYEQYF
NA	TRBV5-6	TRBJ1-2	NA	TGTGCCAGCAGCCTTTGGGGGGGCTATGGCTACACCTTC	CASSLWGGYGYTF
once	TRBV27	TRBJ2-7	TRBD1	TGTGCCAGCAGTTTTGGGGGACAGGGGTTCGAGCAGTACTTC	CASSFGGQGFEQYF
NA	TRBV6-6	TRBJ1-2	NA	TGTGCCAGCAGTTTACCCCCCCCGAGCTATGGCTACACCTTC	CASSLPPPSYGYTF
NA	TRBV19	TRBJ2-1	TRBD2	TGTGCCAGTAGTATAGTTTTCCGGACTAGCGGGAGTAGGCTCTCCTACAATGAGCAGTTCTTC	CASSIVFRTSGSRLSYNEQFF
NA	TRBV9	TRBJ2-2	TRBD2	TGTGCCAGCAGCGTAGTAGGTAGCGGGGGCACCGGGGAGCTGTTTTTT	CASSVVGSGGTGELFF
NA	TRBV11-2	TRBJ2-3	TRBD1	TGTGCCAGCAGCTCGACAGGGGGGACTACGCAGTATTTT	CASSSTGGTTQYF
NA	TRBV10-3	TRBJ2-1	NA	TGTGCCATCAGTGAAGGCGGGCCGAGCTCCTACAATGAGCAGTTCTTC	CAISEGGPSSYNEQFF
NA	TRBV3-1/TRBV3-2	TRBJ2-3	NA	TGTGCCAGCAGCCAAGCAAGCGGTAGCACAGATACGCAGTATTTT	CASSQASGSTDTQYF
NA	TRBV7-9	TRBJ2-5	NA	TGTGCCAGCAGCTCGGGAATACAAACGGGCTGGGAGACCCAGTACTTC	CASSSGIQTGWETQYF
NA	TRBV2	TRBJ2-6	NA	TGTGCCAGCTTCTCGCAGGGTGCTCTCTCTGGGGCCAACGTCCTGACTTTC	CASFSQGALSGANVLTF
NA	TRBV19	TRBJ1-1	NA	TGTGCCAGTTACCCCCGAGGTGGGAGAGACACTGAAGCTTTCTTT	CASYPRGGRDTEAFF
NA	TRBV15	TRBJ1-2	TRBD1	TGTGCCACCACCCCTATGGACAGGGAGACTGGCTACACCTTC	CATTPMDRETGYTF
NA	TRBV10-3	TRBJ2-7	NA	TGTGCCATCAGTGATTTGGAGGGGATCGAGCAGTACTTC	CAISDLEGIEQYF
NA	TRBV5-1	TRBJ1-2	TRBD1	TGCGCCAGCAGCTTGATGACAGGGAGTAGCTATGGCTACACCTTC	CASSLMTGSSYGYTF
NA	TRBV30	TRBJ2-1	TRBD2	TGTGCCTGGAGTGCCAGACTAGCGGAACAGAATGAGCAGTTCTTC	CAWSARLAEQNEQFF
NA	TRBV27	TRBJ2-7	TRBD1	TGTGCCAGCAGTTCCCGGGACAGGGGCTACGAGCAGTACTTC	CASSSRDRGYEQYF
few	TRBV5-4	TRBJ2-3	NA	TGTGCCAGCAGCTTGGGTAGCGTGAGCACAGATACGCAGTATTTT	CASSLGSVSTDTQYF